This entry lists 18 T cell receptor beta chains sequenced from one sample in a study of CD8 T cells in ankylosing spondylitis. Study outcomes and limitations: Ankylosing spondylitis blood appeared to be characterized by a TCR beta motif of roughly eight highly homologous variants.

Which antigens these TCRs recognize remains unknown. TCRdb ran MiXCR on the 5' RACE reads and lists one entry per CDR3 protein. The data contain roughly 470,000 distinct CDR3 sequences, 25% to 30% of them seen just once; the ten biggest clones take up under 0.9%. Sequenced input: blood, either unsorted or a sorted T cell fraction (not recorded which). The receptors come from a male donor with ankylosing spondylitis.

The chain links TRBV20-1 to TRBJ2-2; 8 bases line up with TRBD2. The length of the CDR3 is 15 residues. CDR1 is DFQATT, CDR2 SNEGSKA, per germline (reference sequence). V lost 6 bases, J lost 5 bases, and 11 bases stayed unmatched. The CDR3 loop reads CSAPTSGTITGELFF. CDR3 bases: TGCAGTGCGCCCACTAGCGGAACTATTACCGGGGAGCTGTTTTTT.

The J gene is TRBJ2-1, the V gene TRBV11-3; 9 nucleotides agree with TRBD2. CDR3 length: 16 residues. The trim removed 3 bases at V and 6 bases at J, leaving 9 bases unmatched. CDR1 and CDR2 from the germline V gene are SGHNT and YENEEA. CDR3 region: CASSLEREVTGNEQFF. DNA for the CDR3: TGTGCCAGCAGCTTGGAGCGGGAGGTAACTGGCAATGAGCAGTTCTTC.

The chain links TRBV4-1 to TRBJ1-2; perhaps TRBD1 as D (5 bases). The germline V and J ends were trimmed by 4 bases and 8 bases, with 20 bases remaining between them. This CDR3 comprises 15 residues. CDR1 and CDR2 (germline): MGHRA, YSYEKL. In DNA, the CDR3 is TGCGCCAGCAGCCTTACAGGACAAAATCTCTTAGGCTACACCTTC. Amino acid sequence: CASSLTGQNLLGYTF.

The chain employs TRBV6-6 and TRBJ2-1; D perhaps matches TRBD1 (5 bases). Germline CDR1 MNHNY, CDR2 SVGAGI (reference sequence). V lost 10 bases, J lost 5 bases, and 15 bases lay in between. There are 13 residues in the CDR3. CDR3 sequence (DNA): TGTGCCACCGCTTGGGCAGGGAACAATGAGCAGTTCTTC. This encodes CATAWAGNNEQFF.

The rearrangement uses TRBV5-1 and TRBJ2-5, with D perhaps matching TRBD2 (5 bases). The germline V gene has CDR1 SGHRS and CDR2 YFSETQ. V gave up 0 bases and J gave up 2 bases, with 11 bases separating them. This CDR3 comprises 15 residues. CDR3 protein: CASSLAEVGQETQYF. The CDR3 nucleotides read TGCGCCAGCAGCTTGGCGGAGGTAGGACAAGAGACCCAGTACTTC. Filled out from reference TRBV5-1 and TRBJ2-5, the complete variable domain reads KAGVTQTPRYLIKTRGQQVTLSCSPISGHRSVSWYQQTPGQGLQFLFEYFSETQRNKGNFPGRFSGRQFSNSRSEMNVSTLELGDSALYLCASSLAEVGQETQYFGPGTRLLVL.

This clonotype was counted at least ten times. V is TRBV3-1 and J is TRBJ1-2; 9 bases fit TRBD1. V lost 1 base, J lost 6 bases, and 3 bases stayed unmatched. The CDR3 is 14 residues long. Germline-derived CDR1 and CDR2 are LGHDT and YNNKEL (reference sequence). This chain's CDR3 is CASSQGDREHGYTF. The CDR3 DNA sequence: TGTGCCAGCAGCCAAGGGGACAGGGAACATGGCTACACCTTC.

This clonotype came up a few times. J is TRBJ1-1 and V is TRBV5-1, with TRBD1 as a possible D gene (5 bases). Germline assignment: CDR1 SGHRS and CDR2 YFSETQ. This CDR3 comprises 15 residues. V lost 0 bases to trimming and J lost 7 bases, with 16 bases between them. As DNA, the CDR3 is TGCGCCAGCAGCTTGGCCGTAGGGACCGCGGGTGAAGCTTTCTTT. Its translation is CASSLAVGTAGEAFF.

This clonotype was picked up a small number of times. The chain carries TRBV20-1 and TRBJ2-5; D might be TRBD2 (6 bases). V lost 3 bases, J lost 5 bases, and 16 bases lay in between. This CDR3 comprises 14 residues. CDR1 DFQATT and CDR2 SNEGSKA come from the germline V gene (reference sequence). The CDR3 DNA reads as TGCAGTGCTAGCCCCAGTTGGGGGGTTGAGACCCAGTACTTC. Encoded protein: CSASPSWGVETQYF.

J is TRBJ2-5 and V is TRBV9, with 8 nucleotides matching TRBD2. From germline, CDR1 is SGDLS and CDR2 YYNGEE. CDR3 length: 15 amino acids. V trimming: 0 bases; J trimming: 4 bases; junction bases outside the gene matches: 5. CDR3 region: CASSVGAGVAETQYF. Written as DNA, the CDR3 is TGTGCCAGCAGCGTAGGAGCGGGAGTAGCAGAGACCCAGTACTTC.

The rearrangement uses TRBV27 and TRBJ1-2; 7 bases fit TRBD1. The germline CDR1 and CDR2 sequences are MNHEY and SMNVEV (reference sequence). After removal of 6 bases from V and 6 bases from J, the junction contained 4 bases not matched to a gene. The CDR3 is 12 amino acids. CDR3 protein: CASSGQDDGYTF. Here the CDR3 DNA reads TGTGCCAGCAGCGGACAGGACGATGGCTACACCTTC.

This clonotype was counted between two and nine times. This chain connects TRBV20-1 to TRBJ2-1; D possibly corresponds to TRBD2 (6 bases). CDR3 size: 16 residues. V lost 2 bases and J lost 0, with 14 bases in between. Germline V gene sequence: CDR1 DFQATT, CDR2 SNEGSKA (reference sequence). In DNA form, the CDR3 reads TGCAGTGCTAGAAGACTAGATAGTGACTCCTACAATGAGCAGTTCTTC. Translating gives CSARRLDSDSYNEQFF.

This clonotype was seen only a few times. The CDR3 sequence: CSVRSGSRNEQFF. The CDR3 nucleotides are TGCAGTGTCCGAAGCGGGAGTAGAAATGAGCAGTTCTTC. This chain uses TRBV20-1 with TRBJ2-1, with 8 nucleotides matching TRBD2. Per germline, CDR1 DFQATT and CDR2 SNEGSKA (reference sequence). J was trimmed by 7 bases and V by 7 bases; bases with no gene match: 9. The CDR3 extends over 13 amino acids.

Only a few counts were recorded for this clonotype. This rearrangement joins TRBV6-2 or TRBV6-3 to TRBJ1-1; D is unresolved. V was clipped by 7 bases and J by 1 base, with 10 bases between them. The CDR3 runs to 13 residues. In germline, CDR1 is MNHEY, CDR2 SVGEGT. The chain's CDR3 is CASKQQRNTEAFF. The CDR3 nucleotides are TGTGCCAGCAAACAACAGAGGAACACTGAAGCTTTCTTT.

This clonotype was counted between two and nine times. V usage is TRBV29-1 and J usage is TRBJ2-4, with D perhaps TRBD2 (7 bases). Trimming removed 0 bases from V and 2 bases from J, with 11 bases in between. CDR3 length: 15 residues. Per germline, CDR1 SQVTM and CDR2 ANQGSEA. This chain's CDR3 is CSVEDLRGPKNIQYF. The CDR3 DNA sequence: TGCAGCGTTGAAGATCTGCGGGGGCCCAAAAACATTCAGTACTTC.

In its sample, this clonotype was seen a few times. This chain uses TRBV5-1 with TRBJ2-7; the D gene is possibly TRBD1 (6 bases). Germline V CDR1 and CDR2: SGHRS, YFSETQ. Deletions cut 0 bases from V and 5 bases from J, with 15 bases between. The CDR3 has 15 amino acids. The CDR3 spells CASSLAGRGINEQYF. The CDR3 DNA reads TGCGCCAGCAGCTTGGCCGGTAGGGGGATAAACGAGCAGTACTTC. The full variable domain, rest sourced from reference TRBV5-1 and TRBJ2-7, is KAGVTQTPRYLIKTRGQQVTLSCSPISGHRSVSWYQQTPGQGLQFLFEYFSETQRNKGNFPGRFSGRQFSNSRSEMNVSTLELGDSALYLCASSLAGRGINEQYFGPGTRLTVT.

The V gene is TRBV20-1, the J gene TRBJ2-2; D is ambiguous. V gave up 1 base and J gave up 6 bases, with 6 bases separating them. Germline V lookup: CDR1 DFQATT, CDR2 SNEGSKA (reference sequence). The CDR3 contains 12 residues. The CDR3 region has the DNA TGCAGTGCTAGAGTCGGAGCCGGGGAGCTGTTTTTT. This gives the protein CSARVGAGELFF.

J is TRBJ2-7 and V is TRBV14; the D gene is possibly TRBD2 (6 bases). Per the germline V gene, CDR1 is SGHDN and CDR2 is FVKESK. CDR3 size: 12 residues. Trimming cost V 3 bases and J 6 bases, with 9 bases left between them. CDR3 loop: CASSQLGLEQYV. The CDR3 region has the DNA TGTGCCAGCAGCCAGCTGGGACTCGAGCAGTACGTC.

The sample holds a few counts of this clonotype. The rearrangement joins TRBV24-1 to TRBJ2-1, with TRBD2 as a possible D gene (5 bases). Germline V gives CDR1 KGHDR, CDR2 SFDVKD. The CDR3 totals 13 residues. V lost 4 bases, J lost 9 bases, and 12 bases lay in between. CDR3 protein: CATSDPGYREQFF. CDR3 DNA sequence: TGTGCCACCAGTGACCCGGGGTACCGTGAGCAGTTCTTC.